This TCR beta chain was obtained from a study of PD-L1 blockade in urothelial cancer. Germline V lookup: CDR1 SGDLS, CDR2 YYNGEE. V was clipped by 3 bases and J by 0 bases; unmatched bases: 6. The CDR3 length is 16 residues. Here immunoSEQ multiplex PCR was the method, and the copy in TCRdb shows in-frame clones only, minus some. The sample shows 70,000 or so clones, 84% of them seen only once. The sample in question was PBMCs, obtained around atezolizumab (anti-PD-L1) treatment. V gene TRBV9 combines with J gene TRBJ1-2, with 9 bases lining up with TRBD1. The source is a man between 65 and 85 years old with urothelial cancer. The DNA of the CDR3 is TGTGCCAGCAGCGGGGGACAGGGCCGCCCTAACTATGGCTACACCTTC. Its protein is CASSGGQGRPNYGYTF.